This is a list of T cell receptor beta chains from one sample in a study of blood T cell repertoires in COVID-19. Produced via immunoSEQ multiplex PCR; TCRdb's table is partial and in-frame only. The sample lists some 73,000 clones, around nine tenths occurring once. The sequenced sample consisted of peripheral blood. These receptors all stem from an older woman with acute or convalescent COVID-19. CDR3s include the opening cysteine and the closing phenylalanine or tryptophan. The D gene is left open where the match is weak. A row's size may be missing; if present it is once, few, many or a size class.

size: -
J: TRBJ1-4
D: TRBD1
V: TRBV19
CDR3: CASSMRQGAANEKLFF
DNA: TGTGCCAGTAGTATGAGGCAGGGGGCAGCTAATGAAAAACTGTTTTTT

size: -
J: TRBJ2-5
D: -
V: TRBV5-4
CDR3: CASSFVGEETQYF
DNA: TGTGCCAGCAGCTTCGTCGGGGAAGAGACCCAGTACTTC

size: -
J: TRBJ1-5
D: -
V: TRBV12-3/TRBV12-4
CDR3: CASSLRYNQPQHF
DNA: TGTGCCAGCAGTTTGCGATACAATCAGCCCCAGCATTTT

size: -
J: TRBJ1-5
D: -
V: TRBV6-5
CDR3: CASSPQGGGNQPQHF
DNA: TGTGCCAGCAGCCCACAAGGGGGGGGCAATCAGCCCCAGCATTTT

size: -
J: TRBJ1-3
D: -
V: TRBV19
CDR3: CASSISPSGGNTIYF
DNA: TGTGCCAGTAGTATCTCGCCTAGTGGTGGAAACACCATATATTTT

size: once
J: TRBJ1-6
D: -
V: TRBV27
CDR3: CASSPYRDLGVSPLHF
DNA: TGTGCCAGCAGTCCCTACAGGGACCTGGGGGTTTCACCCCTCCACTTT

size: -
J: TRBJ2-3
D: TRBD2
V: TRBV9
CDR3: CASSVGASGGVADTQYF
DNA: TGTGCCAGCAGCGTAGGTGCTAGCGGGGGGGTGGCAGATACGCAGTATTTT

size: -
J: TRBJ2-1
D: TRBD2
V: TRBV30
CDR3: CAWVTSGLFNEQFF
DNA: TGTGCCTGGGTTACTAGCGGGTTATTTAATGAGCAGTTCTTC

size: -
J: TRBJ2-1
D: TRBD1
V: TRBV9
CDR3: CASSPTGQRNEQFF
DNA: TGTGCCAGCAGCCCCACGGGACAGAGGAATGAGCAGTTCTTC

size: -
J: TRBJ2-6
D: -
V: TRBV7-2
CDR3: CASSLAISGAGANVLTF
DNA: TGTGCCAGCAGCTTAGCTATCTCAGGGGCTGGGGCCAACGTCCTGACTTTC

size: -
J: TRBJ1-2
D: -
V: TRBV2
CDR3: CASSQAGPSDYGYTF
DNA: TGTGCCAGCAGCCAAGCGGGACCGAGTGACTATGGCTACACCTTC

size: -
J: TRBJ2-5
D: -
V: TRBV2
CDR3: CASSQDSGVGETQYF
DNA: TGTGCCAGCAGCCAAGACTCGGGTGTCGGAGAGACCCAGTACTTC

size: -
J: TRBJ2-5
D: TRBD2
V: TRBV5-1
CDR3: CASSSTSGGALETQYF
DNA: TGCGCCAGCAGCTCGACTAGCGGGGGGGCCCTGGAGACCCAGTACTTC

size: -
J: TRBJ2-2
D: TRBD1
V: TRBV7-3
CDR3: CASSSPGTAQTGELFF
DNA: TGTGCCAGCAGTTCCCCTGGGACAGCCCAAACCGGGGAGCTGTTTTTT

size: -
J: TRBJ2-1
D: TRBD2
V: TRBV18
CDR3: CASSPTSGGAHEQFF
DNA: TGTGCCAGCTCACCAACTAGCGGGGGGGCTCATGAGCAGTTCTTC

size: -
J: TRBJ1-5
D: -
V: TRBV19
CDR3: CASKLEFGPQHF
DNA: TGTGCCAGTAAACTGGAGTTCGGGCCCCAGCATTTT

size: -
J: TRBJ2-7
D: -
V: TRBV12-3/TRBV12-4
CDR3: CASSFYGSYEQYF
DNA: TGTGCCAGCAGTTTTTACGGCTCCTACGAGCAGTACTTC

size: -
J: TRBJ1-5
D: -
V: TRBV7-9
CDR3: CASSVSGSNQPQHF
DNA: TGTGCCAGCAGCGTCAGTGGTTCCAATCAGCCCCAGCATTTT

size: few
J: TRBJ1-2
D: TRBD1
V: TRBV7-9
CDR3: CASSLRRTGSTDGYTF
DNA: TGTGCCAGCAGCTTACGGAGGACAGGATCGACCGATGGCTACACCTTC

size: -
J: TRBJ2-1
D: TRBD1
V: TRBV6-6
CDR3: CASSYPGGQDNEQFF
DNA: TGTGCCAGCAGTTACCCAGGGGGCCAGGATAATGAGCAGTTCTTC

size: -
J: TRBJ2-5
D: -
V: TRBV3-1/TRBV3-2
CDR3: CASSQDTGSGETQYF
DNA: TGTGCCAGCAGCCAAGATACGGGGAGCGGAGAGACCCAGTACTTC

size: few
J: TRBJ1-2
D: -
V: TRBV5-1
CDR3: CASSFGAEWGYTF
DNA: TGCGCCAGCAGCTTTGGGGCCGAATGGGGCTACACCTTC

size: -
J: TRBJ2-5
D: TRBD2
V: TRBV18
CDR3: CASSRPTSGVGGTQYF
DNA: TGTGCCAGCTCACGGCCGACTAGCGGGGTGGGAGGGACCCAGTACTTC

size: -
J: TRBJ2-2
D: -
V: TRBV5-1
CDR3: CASSFRGGTGELFF
DNA: TGCGCCAGCAGCTTCAGGGGAGGGACCGGGGAGCTGTTTTTT

size: -
J: TRBJ1-5
D: -
V: TRBV19
CDR3: CASSQGGGRYSNQPQHF
DNA: TGTGCCAGTAGCCAGGGCGGGGGGCGATATAGCAATCAGCCCCAGCATTTT

size: -
J: TRBJ1-2
D: TRBD1
V: TRBV30
CDR3: CAWSVLGQGAYGYTF
DNA: TGTGCCTGGAGCGTATTGGGACAGGGGGCCTATGGCTACACCTTC